This T cell receptor beta chain appears in the sequencing data of a study of blood T cell repertoires in COVID-19. Germline CDR1 reads SGHTA; CDR2 reads FQGNSA. The CDR3 consists of 13 residues. Trimming cost V 1 base and J 4 bases, with 7 bases left between them. This clone was counted between two and nine times. Authors' methods: Using reference gene primer amplification, nucleated cell counts were estimated. Assay: immunoSEQ multiplex PCR; the TCRdb copy retains only in-frame clones and omits some. V, J and clone size are taken as reported in that table, and D and trimming were inferred from the DNA itself. In the table there are about 260,000 clones, around 87% of which are singletons.

The clonotype comes from a woman aged 40 to 50 who had recovered from COVID-19. The source material was peripheral blood. J is TRBJ1-1 and V is TRBV7-2; D is perhaps TRBD1 (5 bases). CDR3 DNA: TGTGCCAGCAGCTTAGAAGGGGCCACTGAAGCTTTCTTT. The encoded protein is CASSLEGATEAFF. The complete variable domain, with remaining parts taken from reference TRBV7-2 and TRBJ1-1, reads GAGVSQSPSNKVTEKGKDVELRCDPISGHTALYWYRQSLGQGLEFLIYFQGNSAPDKSGLPSDRFSAERTGGSVSTLTIQRTQQEDSAVYLCASSLEGATEAFFGQGTRLTVV.